A single sample gave rise to the 25 T cell receptor beta chains below, sequenced in a study of breast tumors, draining lymph nodes, adjacent tissues. Axillary draining lymph nodes of breast cancer patients supplied the node samples. TCRdb re-analysed the multiplex PCR reads in MiXCR, keeping a single row per CDR3 protein. The table has about 200,000 distinct CDR3 sequences, approximately 30% seen once. Sequenced: axillary lymph node tissue. The receptors were gathered from a female donor with breast cancer. Some clones in this sample may be carry-over from other donors' samples.

As regards this clonotype: A read error may be the cause here, since a much bigger clone is one base away. The chain uses TRBV12-3 or TRBV12-4 and TRBJ2-3; 7 nucleotides match TRBD2. The CDR3 is 15 residues long. V was clipped by 6 bases and J by 1 base; unmatched bases: 7. The DNA of the CDR3 is TGTGCCAGCAGATTTGGGGGGGGGGGCACAGATACGCAGTATTTT. It yields the protein CASRFGGGGTDTQYF.

This clonotype occurred many times. This rearrangement joins TRBV29-1 to TRBJ2-3, with D tentatively TRBD1 or TRBD2 (6 bases each). Germline loops: CDR1 SQVTM, CDR2 ANQGSEA. V lost 5 bases to trimming and J lost 3 bases, with 15 bases between them. The CDR3 covers 14 residues. CDR3 sequence: CSVRGGPPTDTQYF. CDR3 coding DNA: TGCAGCGTTCGAGGGGGGCCCCCGACAGATACGCAGTATTTT.

In regard to this clonotype: Since a much larger clone is just one base distant, this may be a read error. The chain uses TRBV6-5 and TRBJ1-2; D remains ambiguous. This CDR3 comprises 12 residues. Germline lookup yields CDR1 MNHEY and CDR2 SVGAGI. V lost 4 bases and J lost 7, with 10 bases in between. The CDR3 DNA is TGTGCCAGCAGTTCGGCCGAGCGTGGCTACACCTTC. Translating gives CASSSAERGYTF.

This clonotype was detected many times. V gene TRBV4-1 combines with J gene TRBJ2-7; 8 positions match TRBD2. The germline V gene has CDR1 MGHRA and CDR2 YSYEKL. Trimming removed 3 bases from V and 2 bases from J; junction bases left unmatched: 6. The CDR3 is 15 residues long. This CDR3 is CASSHTSGTTYEQYF. For the CDR3, the DNA is TGCGCCAGCAGCCATACTAGCGGAACTACCTACGAGCAGTACTTC.

This clonotype was observed a few times. J is TRBJ1-1 and V is TRBV18; a weak D match, TRBD1 (5 bases). Trimming stripped 6 bases from V and 4 bases from J, with 9 bases between. This CDR3 region has 12 residues. Looked up from germline, CDR1 is KGHSH and CDR2 is LQKENI. CDR3 sequence (DNA): TGTGCCAGCTCGAAGACAGCCACTGAAGCTTTCTTT. Its protein is CASSKTATEAFF. The complete variable domain, with remaining parts taken from reference TRBV18 and TRBJ1-1, reads NAGVMQNPRHLVRRRGQEARLRCSPMKGHSHVYWYRQLPEEGLKFMVYLQKENIIDESGMPKERFSAEFPKEGPSILRIQQVVRGDSAAYFCASSKTATEAFFGQGTRLTVV.

Many counts were recorded for this clonotype. CDR3 nucleotides: TGTGCCAGCAGCAGGACTAGCGTCTACGAGCAGTACTTC. Residues: CASSRTSVYEQYF. This chain connects TRBV6-5 to TRBJ2-7, with 9 bases lining up with TRBD2. Germline-derived CDR1 and CDR2 are MNHEY and SVGAGI. The CDR3 has 13 amino acids. V dropped 6 bases and J dropped 3; count of bases not matched to a gene: 3.

This clonotype was found many times. The chain carries TRBV7-2 and TRBJ1-2; D gene ambiguous. Germline V gives CDR1 SGHTA, CDR2 FQGNSA. The CDR3 totals 13 residues. V dropped 4 bases and J dropped 10 bases, with 16 bases sitting between them. The CDR3 loop reads CASSYYTTDDYTF. The DNA for the CDR3 is TGTGCCAGCAGCTACTATACTACAGATGACTACACCTTC.

As concerns this clonotype: No conserved phenylalanine or tryptophan ends this CDR3, so it is likely a read error. The chain carries TRBV16 and TRBJ2-3; D not resolved. V shed 0 bases and J shed 2 bases, with 15 bases lying between them. This CDR3 is built from 17 residues. Germline-derived CDR1 and CDR2 are KGHSY and FQNENV. The CDR3 sequence is CASSQSTPEWATDTQYV. The CDR3 DNA follows: TGTGCCAGCAGCCAATCAACCCCGGAGTGGGCCACAGATACGCAGTATGTT.

The rearrangement joins TRBV25-1 to TRBJ2-7; D may be TRBD1 (5 bases). Per germline, CDR1 MGHDK and CDR2 SYGVNS. V lost 7 bases to trimming and J lost 9 bases, with 19 bases between them. CDR3 length equals 13 residues. The CDR3 is CASTHPQGPRQYF. The CDR3 DNA reads as TGTGCCAGCACCCACCCCCAGGGTCCCCGGCAGTACTTC.

This clonotype was detected only a few times. The rearrangement links TRBV28 to TRBJ2-1; D might be TRBD2 (6 bases). The CDR3 consists of 13 residues. Trimming left V 3 bases short and J 8 bases short, with 11 bases between. The germline CDR1 and CDR2 sequences are MDHEN and SYDVKM. This CDR3 reads CASSFGGEDEQFF. CDR3 bases: TGTGCCAGCAGTTTTGGAGGGGAAGATGAGCAGTTCTTC.

The genes are TRBV11-2 and TRBJ2-4; 8 bases line up with TRBD2. The V gene end was trimmed by 3 bases and the J gene end by 3 bases; junction bases not matched to a gene: 7. The CDR3 length is 16 residues. Germline V CDR1 and CDR2: SGHAT, FQNNGV. CDR3 sequence (DNA): TGTGCCAGCAGCTTTGGGGCGGGGGGACTCAAAAACATTCAGTACTTC. The encoded protein is CASSFGAGGLKNIQYF.

Note on this clonotype: A much larger clonotype is one base distant, so this may be a read error. The J gene is TRBJ2-7, the V gene TRBV9; D may correspond to TRBD1 or TRBD2 (5 bases each). This CDR3 contains 16 residues. CDR1 SGDLS and CDR2 YYNGEE come from the germline V gene. CDR3 DNA: TGTGCCAGCACCCCCACCGGGACCTCTAGCTCCTACGCGCAGTACTTC. Translation: CASTPTGTSSSYAQYF.

A word on this clonotype: This likely comes from a read error, as the CDR3 has no conserved phenylalanine or tryptophan at its end. The chain carries TRBV7-6 and TRBJ2-3; 9 nucleotides agree with TRBD1. Germline CDR1 is SGHVS and CDR2 is FNYEAQ. V shed 1 base and J 11 bases; nucleotides not matched to a gene: 10. The length of the CDR3 is 15 residues. This CDR3 reads CASSLGRGQGIEQYC. The CDR3 DNA reads TGTGCCAGCAGCTTAGGGCGGGGACAGGGAATCGAGCAGTATTGT.

This clonotype was seen ten or more times. The chain couples TRBV24-1 to TRBJ2-1, with 9 bases fitting TRBD1. Germline V gene lookup returns CDR1 KGHDR and CDR2 SFDVKD. Trimming removed 4 bases from V and 9 bases from J; junction bases left unmatched: 9. The CDR3 totals 15 residues. The CDR3 spells CATSDPGTGTGEQFF. The DNA for the CDR3 is TGTGCCACCAGTGACCCCGGGACAGGGACGGGTGAGCAGTTCTTC.

The J gene is TRBJ2-3, the V gene TRBV7-3; 9 positions agree with TRBD1. The CDR3 length is 14 residues. Losses at the gene ends were 10 bases for V and 5 bases for J; bases not matched to a gene: 10. CDR1 is SGHTA, CDR2 FQGTGA, per germline. CDR3 amino acids: CATPTDRGKDTQYF. The CDR3 coding sequence is TGTGCCACCCCGACCGACAGGGGGAAAGATACGCAGTATTTT.

This clonotype was picked up many times. The chain employs TRBV7-2 and TRBJ2-5, with TRBD1 matching over 7 bases. The CDR3 loop spans 14 amino acids. CDR1 and CDR2 from the germline V gene are SGHTA and FQGNSA. V was pared by 4 bases and J by 1 base, with 3 bases of the junction left unmatched. CDR3 nucleotides: TGTGCCAGCAGCTGGGGACAGTCCCAAGAGACCCAGTACTTC. Its translation: CASSWGQSQETQYF.

This clonotype was counted at least ten times. V usage is TRBV7-9 and J usage is TRBJ1-3, with D maybe TRBD1 (5 bases). The V end lost 6 bases, the J end lost 1 base, and 19 bases lay between the germline ends. CDR3 length: 17 amino acids. Germline CDR1 is SEHNR and CDR2 is FQNEAQ (reference sequence). The CDR3 is CASRTDLRGTSGNTIYF. DNA of the CDR3: TGTGCCAGCAGGACAGACCTCAGAGGGACTTCTGGAAACACCATATATTTT.

The sample holds many counts of this clonotype. The chain couples TRBV19 to TRBJ2-1; D might be TRBD2 (6 bases). V dropped 7 bases and J dropped 4 bases, with 11 bases sitting between them. The CDR3 runs 13 residues. Germline-derived CDR1 and CDR2 are LNHDA and SQIVND (reference sequence). The CDR3 sequence is CASNPGTYNEQFF. The CDR3, as DNA: TGTGCCAGTAACCCCGGGACTTACAATGAGCAGTTCTTC.

In the case of this clonotype: Just one base apart from a much larger clone, this may be a read error. Without the conserved terminal phenylalanine or tryptophan, this CDR3 likely stems from a read error. The CDR3 DNA follows: TGTGCCACCCAGGACAGGATGAACACTGAAGCTTTCTTG. Translating it yields CATQDRMNTEAFL. The gene calls are TRBV12-3 or TRBV12-4 and TRBJ1-1, with 7 bases that match TRBD1. This CDR3 is 13 amino acids long. V shed 10 bases, J shed 0 bases, and the junction held 5 bases outside the gene matches.

V usage is TRBV7-2 and J usage is TRBJ2-5; D is ambiguous. This CDR3 contains 15 residues. Germline-derived CDR1 and CDR2 are SGHTA and FQGNSA. The V and J ends lost 5 bases and 5 bases respectively, with 18 bases between them. The CDR3 DNA follows: TGTGCCAGCAGCCCCTACTTTGGCACCGGGGAGACCCAGTACTTC. This translates into CASSPYFGTGETQYF.

This clonotype was observed at least ten times. This sequence joins TRBV5-1 and TRBJ2-7; 15 bases agree with TRBD2. There are 19 residues in the CDR3. The germline V gene encodes CDR1 SGHRS and CDR2 YFSETQ. V dropped 3 bases and J dropped 1; count of bases not matched to a gene: 11. The CDR3 region is CASSSLPGLAGGGSYEQYF. The CDR3 DNA follows: TGCGCCAGCAGCTCCCTACCGGGACTAGCGGGAGGAGGGTCCTACGAGCAGTACTTC.

V and J are TRBV6-6 and TRBJ1-2; D uncertain. The germline V gene encodes CDR1 MNHNY and CDR2 SVGAGI (reference sequence). CDR3 length equals 13 residues. V gave up 2 bases and J gave up 7 bases, with 11 bases separating them. The CDR3: CASSYQPTGGYTF. The CDR3 bases are TGTGCCAGCAGTTACCAACCGACGGGTGGCTACACCTTC.

This clonotype was counted a few times. DNA of the CDR3: TGTGCCAGCAGTCATCCTCGCCGAGCCTCCTATGGCTACACCTTC. This encodes CASSHPRRASYGYTF. This chain links TRBV6-5 with TRBJ1-2, with D uncertain. Between the trimmed V and J ends, which lost 5 bases and 4 bases, there was a span of 17 bases. The CDR3 is 15 residues long. In germline, CDR1 is MNHEY, CDR2 SVGAGI.

This clonotype showed up many times. The CDR3 is CASSVGGPYNEQFF. As DNA, the CDR3 is TGCGCCAGCAGTGTCGGGGGCCCCTACAATGAGCAGTTCTTC. This rearrangement joins TRBV10-2 to TRBJ2-1, with D perhaps TRBD1 or TRBD2 (6 bases each). The V end lost 4 bases, the J end lost 2 bases, and 9 bases lay between the germline ends. The CDR3 spans 14 residues. Germline V gene sequence: CDR1 WSHSY, CDR2 SAAADI.

This clonotype was found many times. The chain carries TRBV20-1 and TRBJ2-7; 11 nucleotides match TRBD2. With V trimmed by 0 bases and J by 3 bases, 4 bases remained unmatched. The CDR3 extends over 15 amino acids. Germline V gives CDR1 DFQATT, CDR2 SNEGSKA (reference sequence). This CDR3 is CSARELAGGGYEQYF. The CDR3 DNA reads TGCAGTGCTAGAGAGCTAGCGGGAGGCGGCTACGAGCAGTACTTC.